The 17 T cell receptor beta chains below were found in one sample sequenced in a study of identical twins. TCRdb itself ran the 5' RACE reads through MiXCR, one entry per CDR3 protein. The profile shows 450,000 or so distinct CDR3 sequences, around 14% of them singletons. The same sample was also studied in work on yellow fever vaccine responses in identical twins.

The sample was CD4+ T cells sorted from blood. The receptor source for this set is a woman aged 18-29 years in good health.

This clonotype came up many times. CDR3 DNA sequence: TGTGCCAGCAGTCCCAGGGTGGGGGGGGTTATGACTCAGCCCCAGCATTTT. Translating it yields CASSPRVGGVMTQPQHF. V is TRBV12-3 or TRBV12-4 and J is TRBJ1-5, with D possibly being TRBD1 (5 bases). Between the trimmed V and J ends, which lost 5 bases and 6 bases, there was a span of 23 bases. This CDR3 comprises 17 residues.

This clonotype was seen only a few times. The V gene is TRBV10-3, the J gene TRBJ1-1; D ambiguous. This CDR3 comprises 15 residues. Germline CDR1 reads ENHRY; CDR2 reads SYGVKD. V dropped 0 bases and J dropped 0 bases, with 8 bases sitting between them. Here the CDR3 reads CAISESSVLNTEAFF. The CDR3 nucleotides are TGTGCCATCAGTGAGTCATCGGTTTTGAACACTGAAGCTTTCTTT.

This rearrangement joins TRBV9 to TRBJ1-1; TRBD1 is a possible D gene (5 bases). The germline V gene has CDR1 SGDLS and CDR2 YYNGEE. The germline V and J ends were trimmed by 3 bases and 1 base, with 13 bases remaining between them. CDR3 length: 15 amino acids. The CDR3 loop is CASSARQNSNTEAFF. The CDR3 DNA sequence: TGTGCCAGCAGCGCTAGACAGAATTCGAACACTGAAGCTTTCTTT.

The rearrangement uses TRBV7-2 and TRBJ2-3; 8 bases agree with TRBD1. The germline CDR1 and CDR2 sequences are SGHTA and FQGNSA. The CDR3 has 16 amino acids. V was clipped by 3 bases and J by 4 bases; unmatched bases: 9. CDR3 amino acids: CASSLSGTGPADTQYF. CDR3 DNA: TGTGCCAGCAGCTTGTCCGGGACAGGCCCAGCAGATACGCAGTATTTT.

This clonotype was counted only a few times. The rearrangement uses TRBV6-1 and TRBJ2-5; TRBD2 might be the D (6 bases). CDR3 length: 14 residues. The ends were cut back, 2 bases at V and 5 bases at J, with 12 bases in the middle. Germline V gene data show CDR1 as MNHNS and CDR2 as SASEGT. The DNA of the CDR3 is TGTGCCAGCAGTGAAAGGGGACTTCGGGAGACCCAGTACTTC. This codes for CASSERGLRETQYF.

The rearrangement joins TRBV11-2 to TRBJ2-1; 7 bases match TRBD1. Germline loops: CDR1 SGHAT, CDR2 FQNNGV. With 5 bases clipped from V and 4 bases from J, the junction kept 5 bases outside the gene matches. The CDR3 runs to 14 residues. CDR3 sequence (DNA): TGTGCCAGCAGCGGGACAGAGTCTTACAATGAGCAGTTCTTC. Protein product: CASSGTESYNEQFF.

This rearrangement joins TRBV5-1 to TRBJ2-2; the D gene is possibly TRBD1 (6 bases). CDR3 length: 15 residues. The germline V gene has CDR1 SGHRS and CDR2 YFSETQ. V gave up 4 bases and J gave up 6 bases, with 16 bases separating them. Here the CDR3 DNA reads TGCGCCAGCAGCGGGGGACAACAGACACCCGGGGAGCTGTTTTTT. Amino acids: CASSGGQQTPGELFF.

The rearrangement links TRBV20-1 to TRBJ2-7; 9 nucleotides agree with TRBD1. Germline V CDR1 and CDR2: DFQATT, SNEGSKA (reference sequence). The CDR3 runs 13 residues. The ends lost 5 bases at V and 6 bases at J; junction bases unmatched: 8. CDR3 DNA sequence: TGCAGTGCTCCCCGGACAGGGGAGAGCGAGCAGTACTTC. This gives the protein CSAPRTGESEQYF.

The rearrangement links TRBV6-5 to TRBJ2-7; possible D gene TRBD2, 6 bases. The ends were cut back, 7 bases at V and 6 bases at J, with 10 bases in the middle. The CDR3 loop spans 11 amino acids. Germline lookup yields CDR1 MNHEY and CDR2 SVGAGI. This CDR3 reads CASKGLREQYF. The CDR3 region has the DNA TGTGCCAGCAAGGGACTCCGCGAGCAGTACTTC.

The chain recombines TRBV18 with TRBJ2-3; D gene unclear. V shed 6 bases and J shed 6 bases, with 10 bases lying between them. CDR1 and CDR2 from the germline V gene are KGHSH and LQKENI. This CDR3 contains 12 residues. The CDR3 nucleotides read TGTGCCAGCTCGCACCCAATGGATACGCAGTATTTT. Protein sequence: CASSHPMDTQYF.

This clonotype was detected only a few times. The rearrangement links TRBV2 to TRBJ2-1; D tentatively fits TRBD1 or TRBD2 (6 bases each). Germline assignment: CDR1 SNHLY and CDR2 FYNNEI. V was clipped by 1 base and J by 14 bases, with 15 bases between them. There are 13 residues in the CDR3. The CDR3 spells CASSEEGGLRKFF. The CDR3 nucleotides read TGTGCCAGCAGTGAAGAGGGGGGCCTCAGGAAGTTCTTC. Drawing the rest from reference TRBV2 and TRBJ2-1, the complete variable domain is EPEVTQTPSHQVTQMGQEVILRCVPISNHLYFYWYRQILGQKVEFLVSFYNNEISEKSEIFDDQFSVERPDGSNFTLKIRSTKLEDSAMYFCASSEEGGLRKFFGPGTRLTVL.

The chain employs TRBV6-1 and TRBJ2-5; 11 bases are shared with TRBD1. This CDR3 is built from 15 residues. Looked up from germline, CDR1 is MNHNS and CDR2 is SASEGT. V lost 3 bases, J lost 4 bases, and 4 bases stayed unmatched. The CDR3 region has the DNA TGTGCCAGCAGTGATGGACAGGGGGCTTTAGAGACCCAGTACTTC. Translating gives CASSDGQGALETQYF.

This chain links TRBV10-3 with TRBJ2-1, with 9 bases matching TRBD2. With 5 bases clipped from V and 6 bases from J, the junction kept 8 bases outside the gene matches. Germline CDR1 is ENHRY and CDR2 is SYGVKD. The CDR3 length is 15 residues. The DNA for the CDR3 is TGTGCCATCAGTATGGGGGCTAGCGGGGTCAATGAGCAGTTCTTC. As protein: CAISMGASGVNEQFF.

This chain uses TRBV7-2 with TRBJ1-2; D unclear. In germline, CDR1 is SGHTA, CDR2 FQGNSA. V lost 5 bases, J lost 3 bases, and 16 bases lay in between. This CDR3 is 15 amino acids long. CDR3 nucleotides: TGTGCCAGCAGCCCAAGCCGGAGAGGGCACTATGGCTACACCTTC. Translation gives CASSPSRRGHYGYTF.

A few counts support this clonotype. The chain carries TRBV25-1 and TRBJ2-3; TRBD1 aligns across 9 bases. Trimming took 8 bases from V and 1 from J; bases not matched to a gene: 7. This CDR3 spans 15 amino acids. Looked up from germline, CDR1 is MGHDK and CDR2 is SYGVNS. The CDR3 nucleotides are TGTGCCAGCCGGGACAGGGTGATAGGCACAGATACGCAGTATTTT. Translated: CASRDRVIGTDTQYF.

This clonotype was counted a few times. The V gene is TRBV7-2, the J gene TRBJ2-7; perhaps TRBD1 as D (5 bases). The ends were cut back, 4 bases at V and 0 bases at J, with 10 bases in the middle. Germline CDR1 is SGHTA and CDR2 is FQGNSA. CDR3 length: 14 residues. For the CDR3, the DNA is TGTGCCAGCAGCTACAGGATCAGCTCCTACGAGCAGTACTTC. It yields the protein CASSYRISSYEQYF.

The table lists this clonotype with a few counts. CDR3 bases: TGTGCCAGCTCGAACGGACCGAGCTTCTCTGGAAACACCATATATTTT. As protein: CASSNGPSFSGNTIYF. The chain links TRBV18 to TRBJ1-3; no reliable D call. The CDR3 has 16 amino acids. Deletions cut 6 bases from V and 0 bases from J, with 15 bases between. Germline CDR1 reads KGHSH; CDR2 reads LQKENI.